This is a list of T cell receptor beta chains from one sample in a study of blood T cell repertoires in COVID-19. This table comes from immunoSEQ multiplex PCR, and its TCRdb copy is limited to in-frame clones, with some not included. The repertoire has approximately 69,000 clones, around 79% of them found once; the top ten carry around 21%. The material sequenced was peripheral blood. The receptor set was obtained from a man between 60 and 75 years old with acute or convalescent COVID-19. The CDR3 runs from the conserved cysteine through the conserved F or W. The D gene is left open where the match is weak. Some rows mark clone size as missing; the rest say once, few, many or name a class of expanded clone.

CDR3 DNA,CDR3 protein,clone size,J gene,D gene,V gene
TGTGCCAGCAGCTGGGGACAGGGAGCACCTCAAGAGACCCAGTACTTC,CASSWGQGAPQETQYF,-,TRBJ2-5,TRBD1,TRBV7-9
TGTGCCAGCAGTATGACGGGGGGTTACGAGCAGTACTTC,CASSMTGGYEQYF,-,TRBJ2-7,TRBD2,TRBV6-5
TGTGCCAGCTCACCACCGGGGGGAAAACTGTTTTTT,CASSPPGGKLFF,-,TRBJ1-4,-,TRBV18
TGTGCCTGGAAACAGGGTGGGGAAAAACTGTTTTTT,CAWKQGGEKLFF,-,TRBJ1-4,-,TRBV30
TGTGCCACCAGTGATTTTGTGTCTAGCGGGAGTGAGACCCAGTACTTC,CATSDFVSSGSETQYF,-,TRBJ2-5,TRBD2,TRBV24-1
TGTGCCAGCAGCCTGAGACAGGGAGATTTAACCGGGGAGCTGTTTTTT,CASSLRQGDLTGELFF,-,TRBJ2-2,TRBD1,TRBV5-5
TGTGCCAGCAGCTTAGGGGGGCGGGATACGCAGTATTTT,CASSLGGRDTQYF,-,TRBJ2-3,-,TRBV7-2
TGTGCCAGCAGTGCCGGGGGTCCCCACGAGCAGTACTTC,CASSAGGPHEQYF,few,TRBJ2-7,-,TRBV2
TGTGCCTGGAGTGTATTGGGACTAGCGACTAGCACAGATACGCAGTATTTT,CAWSVLGLATSTDTQYF,-,TRBJ2-3,TRBD2,TRBV30
TGTGCCAGCAGTTTAGTGGGGGCTGACGAGCAGTACTTC,CASSLVGADEQYF,-,TRBJ2-7,-,TRBV28
TGTGCCAGTAGTCCCCCGGGACAGGACGACAGAAAACTGTTTTTT,CASSPPGQDDRKLFF,many,TRBJ1-4,TRBD1,TRBV19
TGTGCCAGCACCTTATCAGGGGCCACGGGCTATGGCTACACCTTC,CASTLSGATGYGYTF,few,TRBJ1-2,-,TRBV2
TGTGCCACCAGTGACCCAAGCCGGGGGGTCCACAATGAGCAGTTCTTC,CATSDPSRGVHNEQFF,-,TRBJ2-1,TRBD2,TRBV24-1
TGCGCCAGCAGCATGGGACACCCGAACACTGAAGCTTTCTTT,CASSMGHPNTEAFF,-,TRBJ1-1,-,TRBV4-1
TGTGCCGTCCGCGGAGACTCCTACAATGAGCAGTTCTTC,CAVRGDSYNEQFF,once,TRBJ2-1,-,TRBV2
TGTGCCAGCAGTCCACAGGGACAGCACCAAGAGACCCAGTACTTC,CASSPQGQHQETQYF,-,TRBJ2-5,TRBD1,TRBV27